The rows below give T cell receptor beta chains drawn from one sample of a study of blood T cell repertoires in COVID-19. Only in-frame clones appear in the TCRdb table, and some are missing; sequencing was by immunoSEQ multiplex PCR. The sample yields about 200,000 clones, roughly 89% seen once. Sequenced sample: PBMCs or T cells enriched from blood (not recorded which). The receptors were sampled from a middle-aged woman with acute COVID-19. Each CDR3 is given with its conserved first and last residue. D genes are given only for firm matches. Expanded clones get a size class; other rows say once, few or many, or leave the size out.

j_call: TRBJ2-3; v_call: TRBV2; clone_size: NA; d_call: NA; cdr3_aa: CATGGYSSTDTQYF; cdr3_nt: TGTGCCACCGGAGGTTACTCTAGCACAGATACGCAGTATTTT
j_call: TRBJ2-5; v_call: TRBV7-8; clone_size: NA; d_call: NA; cdr3_aa: CASSLIIWAGPQETQYF; cdr3_nt: TGTGCCAGCAGCTTAATCATCTGGGCAGGGCCCCAAGAGACCCAGTACTTC
j_call: TRBJ2-7; v_call: TRBV15; clone_size: NA; d_call: NA; cdr3_aa: CATSRDLTNPYEQYF; cdr3_nt: TGTGCCACCAGCAGAGATCTGACAAACCCCTACGAGCAGTACTTC
j_call: TRBJ1-2; v_call: TRBV5-1; clone_size: NA; d_call: TRBD1; cdr3_aa: CASSSGQGYYGYTF; cdr3_nt: TGCGCCAGCAGCTCCGGACAGGGCTACTATGGCTACACCTTC
j_call: TRBJ2-2; v_call: TRBV10-2; clone_size: NA; d_call: TRBD2; cdr3_aa: CASSEPGLAGDTGELFF; cdr3_nt: TGCGCCAGCAGTGAGCCAGGACTAGCGGGGGACACCGGGGAGCTGTTTTTT
j_call: TRBJ2-1; v_call: TRBV19; clone_size: NA; d_call: NA; cdr3_aa: CASSKLGVAGANDNEQFF; cdr3_nt: TGTGCCAGTAGTAAGCTTGGGGTCGCAGGGGCAAATGACAATGAGCAGTTCTTC
j_call: TRBJ1-6; v_call: TRBV28; clone_size: NA; d_call: TRBD1; cdr3_aa: CASSISGQGPNSPLHF; cdr3_nt: TGTGCCAGCAGTATATCAGGACAGGGTCCTAATTCACCCCTCCACTTT
j_call: TRBJ2-1; v_call: TRBV27; clone_size: NA; d_call: TRBD2; cdr3_aa: CATSTSHSYNEQFF; cdr3_nt: TGTGCCACCTCGACTAGCCACTCCTACAATGAGCAGTTCTTC
j_call: TRBJ2-1; v_call: TRBV4-1; clone_size: few; d_call: TRBD2; cdr3_aa: CASSQDAGDLYNEQFF; cdr3_nt: TGCGCCAGCAGCCAAGATGCGGGGGACCTGTACAATGAGCAGTTCTTC
j_call: TRBJ1-1; v_call: TRBV18; clone_size: NA; d_call: NA; cdr3_aa: CASSPGGTAEAFF; cdr3_nt: TGTGCCAGCTCACCGGGGGGAACGGCTGAAGCTTTCTTT
j_call: TRBJ1-5; v_call: TRBV6-5; clone_size: few; d_call: NA; cdr3_aa: CASKQALNQPQHF; cdr3_nt: TGTGCCAGCAAGCAGGCTCTCAATCAGCCCCAGCATTTT
j_call: TRBJ1-2; v_call: TRBV28; clone_size: few; d_call: TRBD1; cdr3_aa: CASSSGTGAGRGYTF; cdr3_nt: TGTGCCAGCAGTTCCGGGACAGGGGCGGGAAGGGGCTACACCTTC
j_call: TRBJ2-1; v_call: TRBV7-6; clone_size: NA; d_call: TRBD2; cdr3_aa: CASSHWGGSSYNEQFF; cdr3_nt: TGTGCCAGCAGCCATTGGGGGGGGAGCTCCTACAATGAGCAGTTCTTC
j_call: TRBJ2-5; v_call: TRBV5-1; clone_size: NA; d_call: NA; cdr3_aa: CASSTTPRGVEETQYF; cdr3_nt: TGCGCCAGCAGCACCACACCCAGGGGTGTGGAAGAGACCCAGTACTTC
j_call: TRBJ2-2; v_call: TRBV6-5; clone_size: few; d_call: NA; cdr3_aa: CASKDWTNTGELFF; cdr3_nt: TGTGCCAGCAAGGACTGGACGAACACCGGGGAGCTGTTTTTT
j_call: TRBJ1-1; v_call: TRBV28; clone_size: NA; d_call: TRBD1; cdr3_aa: CASSLFWTGTFEAFF; cdr3_nt: TGTGCCAGCAGTTTATTCTGGACAGGGACGTTTGAAGCTTTCTTT
j_call: TRBJ1-5; v_call: TRBV19; clone_size: NA; d_call: NA; cdr3_aa: CASSAPAGSPRNQPQHF; cdr3_nt: TGTGCCAGTAGCGCCCCGGCAGGTTCCCCTCGCAATCAGCCCCAGCATTTT
j_call: TRBJ2-7; v_call: TRBV6-6; clone_size: NA; d_call: TRBD2; cdr3_aa: CASSLGLGPSGEQYF; cdr3_nt: TGTGCCAGCAGCCTCGGACTAGGCCCCTCCGGAGAGCAGTACTTC
j_call: TRBJ1-3; v_call: TRBV2; clone_size: NA; d_call: NA; cdr3_aa: CASRGTGNTIYF; cdr3_nt: TGTGCTTCACGGGGAACTGGAAACACCATATATTTT
j_call: TRBJ2-5; v_call: TRBV10-2; clone_size: NA; d_call: TRBD2; cdr3_aa: CASSEWTSGGLQETQYF; cdr3_nt: TGCGCCAGCAGTGAGTGGACTAGCGGGGGTTTACAAGAGACCCAGTACTTC
j_call: TRBJ2-1; v_call: TRBV30; clone_size: NA; d_call: TRBD2; cdr3_aa: CAWRMTSGREFF; cdr3_nt: TGTGCCTGGAGAATGACTAGCGGGAGAGAGTTCTTC
j_call: TRBJ2-3; v_call: TRBV30; clone_size: NA; d_call: TRBD2; cdr3_aa: CAWSVVPSGEQYF; cdr3_nt: TGTGCCTGGAGTGTAGTCCCTAGCGGGGAGCAGTATTTT
j_call: TRBJ1-6; v_call: TRBV3-1/TRBV3-2; clone_size: NA; d_call: NA; cdr3_aa: CASSHSQGRNSPLHF; cdr3_nt: TGTGCCAGCAGCCATTCCCAGGGTCGTAATTCACCCCTCCACTTT
j_call: TRBJ2-5; v_call: TRBV29-1; clone_size: NA; d_call: NA; cdr3_aa: CSVEEASRDQETQYF; cdr3_nt: TGCAGCGTTGAAGAAGCTTCCAGGGACCAAGAGACCCAGTACTTC
j_call: TRBJ2-1; v_call: TRBV27; clone_size: NA; d_call: TRBD2; cdr3_aa: CASSLGTSGGYNEQFF; cdr3_nt: TGTGCCAGCAGTTTAGGAACTAGCGGGGGCTACAATGAGCAGTTCTTC
j_call: TRBJ1-4; v_call: TRBV5-1; clone_size: once; d_call: TRBD1; cdr3_aa: CASSLEGQGYEKLFF; cdr3_nt: TGCGCCAGCAGCTTGGAAGGACAGGGATATGAAAAACTGTTTTTT
j_call: TRBJ2-7; v_call: TRBV9; clone_size: NA; d_call: TRBD1; cdr3_aa: CASSEGQSYEQYF; cdr3_nt: TGTGCCAGCAGCGAGGGACAGTCCTACGAGCAGTACTTC
j_call: TRBJ2-2; v_call: TRBV6-5; clone_size: NA; d_call: NA; cdr3_aa: CASSYRFEGELFF; cdr3_nt: TGTGCCAGCAGTTACCGTTTCGAGGGGGAGCTGTTTTTT
j_call: TRBJ1-5; v_call: TRBV5-3; clone_size: NA; d_call: NA; cdr3_aa: CARSHFRDGSNQPQHF; cdr3_nt: TGTGCCAGAAGCCATTTCAGGGATGGGAGCAATCAGCCCCAGCATTTT
j_call: TRBJ1-5; v_call: TRBV3-1/TRBV3-2; clone_size: once; d_call: NA; cdr3_aa: CASSHSTGFNQPQHF; cdr3_nt: TGTGCCAGCAGCCATTCAACAGGATTCAATCAGCCCCAGCATTTT
j_call: TRBJ2-4; v_call: TRBV6-5; clone_size: NA; d_call: TRBD1; cdr3_aa: CASSHRGMAKNIQYF; cdr3_nt: TGTGCCAGCAGTCACAGGGGGATGGCCAAAAACATTCAGTACTTC
j_call: TRBJ2-2; v_call: TRBV6-2/TRBV6-3; clone_size: NA; d_call: TRBD2; cdr3_aa: CASSSPGLAGSWELFF; cdr3_nt: TGTGCCAGCAGTTCCCCGGGACTAGCGGGGAGTTGGGAGCTGTTTTTT
j_call: TRBJ2-5; v_call: TRBV4-2; clone_size: few; d_call: NA; cdr3_aa: CASSLKSQETQYF; cdr3_nt: TGTGCCAGCAGCCTCAAGAGCCAAGAGACCCAGTACTTC
j_call: TRBJ1-5; v_call: TRBV7-9; clone_size: NA; d_call: NA; cdr3_aa: CASSRSLSGIGNQPQHF; cdr3_nt: TGTGCCAGCAGCCGATCCTTATCGGGTATCGGGAATCAGCCCCAGCATTTT
j_call: TRBJ2-1; v_call: TRBV28; clone_size: NA; d_call: TRBD2; cdr3_aa: CASSLGGGNEQFF; cdr3_nt: TGTGCCAGCAGCCTGGGGGGGGGAAATGAGCAGTTCTTC
j_call: TRBJ2-1; v_call: TRBV3-1/TRBV3-2; clone_size: NA; d_call: TRBD2; cdr3_aa: CASSQEVAGGANEQFF; cdr3_nt: TGTGCCAGCAGCCAAGAAGTGGCGGGGGGTGCCAATGAGCAGTTCTTC
j_call: TRBJ1-1; v_call: TRBV6-5; clone_size: NA; d_call: NA; cdr3_aa: CASSSGWGGYTEAFF; cdr3_nt: TGTGCCAGCAGTTCAGGTTGGGGGGGGTACACTGAAGCTTTCTTT
j_call: TRBJ2-1; v_call: TRBV4-3; clone_size: NA; d_call: TRBD2; cdr3_aa: CASSQLAGGPSEQFF; cdr3_nt: TGCGCCAGCAGCCAGCTAGCGGGAGGGCCCAGTGAGCAGTTCTTC
j_call: TRBJ1-4; v_call: TRBV5-1; clone_size: NA; d_call: TRBD1; cdr3_aa: CASSLGGKGEKLFF; cdr3_nt: TGCGCCAGCAGCTTAGGGGGCAAAGGTGAAAAACTGTTTTTT
j_call: TRBJ1-2; v_call: TRBV19; clone_size: NA; d_call: NA; cdr3_aa: CASSTVAANYGYTF; cdr3_nt: TGTGCCAGTAGTACAGTGGCGGCTAACTATGGCTACACCTTC
j_call: TRBJ2-6; v_call: TRBV19; clone_size: NA; d_call: NA; cdr3_aa: CASSNNGANVLTF; cdr3_nt: TGTGCCAGTAGTAATAATGGGGCCAACGTCCTGACTTTC
j_call: TRBJ1-6; v_call: TRBV2; clone_size: NA; d_call: NA; cdr3_aa: CASTKPPFPYNSPLHF; cdr3_nt: TGTGCCAGCACCAAGCCTCCGTTCCCGTATAATTCACCCCTCCACTTT